The source of this T cell receptor (beta chain) is a study of blood T cells in healthy people across ages. A J-beta primer mix and a sample-barcoded 5' primer were used in a second PCR of about 6 to 12 cycles. TCRdb fed the 5' RACE reads into MiXCR, producing one record per CDR3 protein. The table has about 640,000 distinct CDR3 sequences, around three fifths seen once. Whenever a sample was processed, at least 7 million PBMCs were isolated. Trimming removed 5 bases at V and 2 bases at J, with 15 bases between. The CDR3 covers 15 residues. The germline V gene has CDR1 MNHNS and CDR2 SASEGT. This chain connects TRBV6-1 to TRBJ2-5; TRBD1 is a possible D gene (6 bases). The sequence came from a man aged 55 to 70 in good health. The sample consisted of blood. CDR3 sequence (DNA): TGTGCCAGCAGTCCCACAGGGATGAGGCAAGAGACCCAGTACTTC. Protein: CASSPTGMRQETQYF.